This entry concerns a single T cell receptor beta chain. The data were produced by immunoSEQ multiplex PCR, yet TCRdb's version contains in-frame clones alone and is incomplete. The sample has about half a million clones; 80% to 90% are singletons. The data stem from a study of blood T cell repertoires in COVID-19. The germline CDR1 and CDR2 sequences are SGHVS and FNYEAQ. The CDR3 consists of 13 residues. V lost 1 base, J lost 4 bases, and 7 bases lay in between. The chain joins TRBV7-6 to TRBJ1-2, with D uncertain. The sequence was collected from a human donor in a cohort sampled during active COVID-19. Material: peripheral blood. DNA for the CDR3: TGTGCCAGCAGCTTAGGCGGCCCCTATGGCTACACCTTC. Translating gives CASSLGGPYGYTF.